The rows below give T cell receptor beta chains drawn from one sample of a study of blood T cell repertoires in COVID-19. Method: immunoSEQ multiplex PCR; TCRdb's copy keeps in-frame clones and lacks some. The table has roughly 45,000 clones, less than 85% seen once. Source material: peripheral blood. The receptors here all came from a human donor in a cohort sampled during active COVID-19. Both conserved end residues are part of each CDR3. The D gene is left open where the match is weak. Clone size appears in some rows only: once, few, many, or a class for an expanded clone.

abundance: .; j_gene: TRBJ1-2; v_gene: TRBV9; d_gene: .; CDR3nt: TGTGCCAGCAGCGCAGACCCTTTGACAGGCTACACCTTC; CDR3aa: CASSADPLTGYTF
abundance: .; j_gene: TRBJ2-3; v_gene: TRBV7-9; d_gene: .; CDR3nt: TGTGCCAGCAGCTTAGGAGGCAGGGTCGGTACGCAGTATTTT; CDR3aa: CASSLGGRVGTQYF
abundance: .; j_gene: TRBJ1-2; v_gene: TRBV12-3/TRBV12-4; d_gene: .; CDR3nt: TGTGCCAGCAAAATAGGGGATGCAGGTGGCTACACCTTC; CDR3aa: CASKIGDAGGYTF
abundance: many; j_gene: TRBJ1-1; v_gene: TRBV16; d_gene: TRBD1; CDR3nt: TGTGCCAGCAGCCAAACCCCGACAGGGAAGGACACTGAAGCTTTCTTT; CDR3aa: CASSQTPTGKDTEAFF
abundance: .; j_gene: TRBJ1-5; v_gene: TRBV30; d_gene: .; CDR3nt: TGTGCCTGGAGTGACAGGGTCAATCAGCCCCAGCATTTT; CDR3aa: CAWSDRVNQPQHF
abundance: .; j_gene: TRBJ1-4; v_gene: TRBV5-4; d_gene: .; CDR3nt: TGTGCCAGCAGCTTGGACTATGAAAAACTGTTTTTT; CDR3aa: CASSLDYEKLFF
abundance: .; j_gene: TRBJ1-1; v_gene: TRBV15; d_gene: .; CDR3nt: TGTGCCACCAGCAGAGCTAGGGGGTTCGCTGAAGCTTTCTTT; CDR3aa: CATSRARGFAEAFF
abundance: .; j_gene: TRBJ2-5; v_gene: TRBV28; d_gene: .; CDR3nt: TGTGCCAGGATGACAGGAGCTCATCCTGAGGGAGAGACCCAGTACTTC; CDR3aa: CARMTGAHPEGETQYF
abundance: few; j_gene: TRBJ1-2; v_gene: TRBV24-1; d_gene: .; CDR3nt: TGTGCCACCAGTGACGGCTATGGCTACACCTTC; CDR3aa: CATSDGYGYTF
abundance: .; j_gene: TRBJ2-1; v_gene: TRBV2; d_gene: .; CDR3nt: TGTGCCAGCAAGGTGGGAACTAGCCGCTCCTACAATGAGCAGTTCTTC; CDR3aa: CASKVGTSRSYNEQFF
abundance: few; j_gene: TRBJ2-2; v_gene: TRBV19; d_gene: .; CDR3nt: TGTGCCAGTTCCGGGACGAACACCGGGGAGCTGTTTTTT; CDR3aa: CASSGTNTGELFF
abundance: .; j_gene: TRBJ2-5; v_gene: TRBV10-3; d_gene: TRBD1; CDR3nt: TGTGCCATCAGTGAGTCGTCTCCAGGACAGGGACAAGAGACCCAGTACTTC; CDR3aa: CAISESSPGQGQETQYF
abundance: .; j_gene: TRBJ1-6; v_gene: TRBV5-4; d_gene: TRBD1; CDR3nt: TGTGCCAGCAGCTTGGACAGGGGTTCGAATTCACCCCTCCACTTT; CDR3aa: CASSLDRGSNSPLHF
abundance: .; j_gene: TRBJ1-1; v_gene: TRBV28; d_gene: .; CDR3nt: TGTGCCAGCAGCCTATTGAGGGGGGCTTTCTTT; CDR3aa: CASSLLRGAFF
abundance: .; j_gene: TRBJ1-2; v_gene: TRBV10-2; d_gene: TRBD1; CDR3nt: TGCGCCAGCAGAGGGACAGGATCTAAGGTGACGGGCTACACCTTC; CDR3aa: CASRGTGSKVTGYTF
abundance: .; j_gene: TRBJ1-6; v_gene: TRBV5-4; d_gene: .; CDR3nt: TGTGCCAGCAGCTTAGGGAGGGATTATAATTCACCCCTCCACTTT; CDR3aa: CASSLGRDYNSPLHF
abundance: .; j_gene: TRBJ1-5; v_gene: TRBV5-5; d_gene: .; CDR3nt: TGTGCCAGCAGCTATCGGGACATTCAACAGCCCCAGCATTTT; CDR3aa: CASSYRDIQQPQHF
abundance: .; j_gene: TRBJ2-5; v_gene: TRBV27; d_gene: TRBD1; CDR3nt: TGTGCCAGCAGTCCATGGACAGGGGGCGGGGAGACCCAGTACTTC; CDR3aa: CASSPWTGGGETQYF
abundance: .; j_gene: TRBJ2-3; v_gene: TRBV7-2; d_gene: .; CDR3nt: TGTGCCAGCAGCTCCCACGATGAGGCAGATACGCAGTATTTT; CDR3aa: CASSSHDEADTQYF
abundance: .; j_gene: TRBJ2-7; v_gene: TRBV5-4; d_gene: TRBD2; CDR3nt: TGTGCCAGCAGCCCAAAGGGACTAGCGGGGGCCTACGAGCAGTACTTC; CDR3aa: CASSPKGLAGAYEQYF
abundance: .; j_gene: TRBJ1-1; v_gene: TRBV5-1; d_gene: .; CDR3nt: TGCGCCAGCAGCTTGGGAAGGACTTATGATGAAGCTTTCTTT; CDR3aa: CASSLGRTYDEAFF
abundance: .; j_gene: TRBJ2-7; v_gene: TRBV10-3; d_gene: .; CDR3nt: TGTGCCACCGAGGACACCGGACCCGGCCACTACGAGCAGTACTTC; CDR3aa: CATEDTGPGHYEQYF
abundance: .; j_gene: TRBJ1-5; v_gene: TRBV7-2; d_gene: TRBD1; CDR3nt: TGTGCCAGCAGCTCCGACAGGGGCGACAATCAGCCCCAGCATTTT; CDR3aa: CASSSDRGDNQPQHF
abundance: .; j_gene: TRBJ1-3; v_gene: TRBV5-1; d_gene: .; CDR3nt: TGCGCCAGCAGCTTGTCGGGTTCCTCTGGAAACACCATATATTTT; CDR3aa: CASSLSGSSGNTIYF
abundance: .; j_gene: TRBJ2-2; v_gene: TRBV7-3; d_gene: .; CDR3nt: TGTGCCAGCAGCCCATCCGGAGGACCGAACACCGGGGAGCTGTTTTTT; CDR3aa: CASSPSGGPNTGELFF
abundance: .; j_gene: TRBJ2-5; v_gene: TRBV9; d_gene: .; CDR3nt: TGTGCCAGCAGCGTAGACGGGGGGCGGGTGGAGACCCAGTACTTC; CDR3aa: CASSVDGGRVETQYF
abundance: .; j_gene: TRBJ1-2; v_gene: TRBV28; d_gene: .; CDR3nt: TGTGCCAGCACCTTTAACTATGGCTACACCTTC; CDR3aa: CASTFNYGYTF
abundance: few; j_gene: TRBJ2-7; v_gene: TRBV30; d_gene: TRBD1; CDR3nt: TGTGCCCAGAGCCGGGACAGCTCCTACGAGCAGTACTTC; CDR3aa: CAQSRDSSYEQYF
abundance: few; j_gene: TRBJ1-1; v_gene: TRBV11-2; d_gene: .; CDR3nt: TGTGCCAGCAGCTTCCCAGGACACCTGAACACTGAAGCTTTCTTT; CDR3aa: CASSFPGHLNTEAFF
abundance: .; j_gene: TRBJ2-7; v_gene: TRBV19; d_gene: TRBD2; CDR3nt: TGTGCCAGTAGTGGCGGGGGGTTCTACGAGCAGTACTTC; CDR3aa: CASSGGGFYEQYF
abundance: .; j_gene: TRBJ1-1; v_gene: TRBV28; d_gene: .; CDR3nt: TGTGCCAGCAGTTGGGCGATGAACACTGAAGCTTTCTTT; CDR3aa: CASSWAMNTEAFF
abundance: .; j_gene: TRBJ2-1; v_gene: TRBV28; d_gene: .; CDR3nt: TGTGCCAGCAGAGAAACCGGGACACCCAATGAGCAGTTCTTC; CDR3aa: CASRETGTPNEQFF
abundance: .; j_gene: TRBJ1-3; v_gene: TRBV30; d_gene: .; CDR3nt: TGTGCCTCTAATTGGGCGGGCTCTGGAAACACCATATATTTT; CDR3aa: CASNWAGSGNTIYF
abundance: few; j_gene: TRBJ2-2; v_gene: TRBV7-9; d_gene: .; CDR3nt: TGTGCCAGCAGCTTCGGCATAAAACGGGGAAGTGGCACCGGGGAGCTGTTTTTT; CDR3aa: CASSFGIKRGSGTGELFF
abundance: .; j_gene: TRBJ2-1; v_gene: TRBV4-3; d_gene: TRBD2; CDR3nt: TGCGCCAGCAGCCAAGCGCTAGCGGGGGAATCCTCCTACAATGAGCAGTTCTTC; CDR3aa: CASSQALAGESSYNEQFF
abundance: .; j_gene: TRBJ1-1; v_gene: TRBV5-1; d_gene: .; CDR3nt: TGCGCCAGCAGCTTGGGGCATACCATGGACACTGAAGCTTTCTTT; CDR3aa: CASSLGHTMDTEAFF
abundance: .; j_gene: TRBJ1-5; v_gene: TRBV19; d_gene: TRBD1; CDR3nt: TGTGCCAGTAGTTGGAAGGGGGCGAGCAATCAGCCCCAGCATTTT; CDR3aa: CASSWKGASNQPQHF
abundance: .; j_gene: TRBJ2-5; v_gene: TRBV7-2; d_gene: .; CDR3nt: TGTGCCAGCAGCTTACAATCGCGGGACCTGGGCAGCATGGCCCAGTACTTC; CDR3aa: CASSLQSRDLGSMAQYF
abundance: .; j_gene: TRBJ1-4; v_gene: TRBV7-3; d_gene: TRBD1; CDR3nt: TGTGCCAGACCTGGAAGGGGGCATGAAAAACTGTTTTTT; CDR3aa: CARPGRGHEKLFF
abundance: .; j_gene: TRBJ2-1; v_gene: TRBV18; d_gene: .; CDR3nt: TGTGCCAGCTCACCAATTGGGACAAATGAGCAGTTCTTC; CDR3aa: CASSPIGTNEQFF
abundance: .; j_gene: TRBJ1-5; v_gene: TRBV30; d_gene: TRBD1; CDR3nt: TGTGCCTGGAGTACAGGGGTAGTGTCCAATCAGCCCCAGCATTTT; CDR3aa: CAWSTGVVSNQPQHF
abundance: .; j_gene: TRBJ1-4; v_gene: TRBV6-5; d_gene: .; CDR3nt: TGTGCCAGCAGTCAAAGCGGTTCTGAAAAACTGTTTTTT; CDR3aa: CASSQSGSEKLFF
abundance: .; j_gene: TRBJ2-2; v_gene: TRBV5-1; d_gene: TRBD2; CDR3nt: TGCGCCAGCAGCACCGGGGGGGCCACCGGGGAGCTGTTTTTT; CDR3aa: CASSTGGATGELFF
abundance: .; j_gene: TRBJ1-1; v_gene: TRBV9; d_gene: TRBD1; CDR3nt: TGTGCCAGCAGCACCCCGACAGGGGAGGGCACTGAAGCTTTCTTT; CDR3aa: CASSTPTGEGTEAFF
abundance: .; j_gene: TRBJ2-1; v_gene: TRBV27; d_gene: .; CDR3nt: TGTGCCAGCAGTTGGCAGGGTAAAGATGAGCAGTTCTTC; CDR3aa: CASSWQGKDEQFF
abundance: few; j_gene: TRBJ2-2; v_gene: TRBV5-4; d_gene: .; CDR3nt: TGTGCCAGCAGCTTGGCCGGGGCGAACACCGGGGAGCTGTTTTTT; CDR3aa: CASSLAGANTGELFF
abundance: .; j_gene: TRBJ1-2; v_gene: TRBV6-5; d_gene: .; CDR3nt: TGTGCCAGCAGTTACTTGGGGGGGGCGCATGGCTACACCTTC; CDR3aa: CASSYLGGAHGYTF
abundance: .; j_gene: TRBJ1-5; v_gene: TRBV19; d_gene: TRBD1; CDR3nt: TGTGCCAGTAGTATAGACCCCGACAGGGGATCGTTAAAGAATCAGCCCCAGCATTTT; CDR3aa: CASSIDPDRGSLKNQPQHF
abundance: .; j_gene: TRBJ1-1; v_gene: TRBV19; d_gene: TRBD1; CDR3nt: TGTGCCAGTAGCTTAGGACAGGGCACTGAAGCTTTCTTT; CDR3aa: CASSLGQGTEAFF
abundance: .; j_gene: TRBJ2-7; v_gene: TRBV28; d_gene: TRBD2; CDR3nt: TGTGCCAGCAGTTTAGGGCTAGCGGGAGAGCAGTACTTC; CDR3aa: CASSLGLAGEQYF
abundance: once; j_gene: TRBJ1-2; v_gene: TRBV30; d_gene: .; CDR3nt: TGTGCCTGGAGGGCTTGGGGCGGCGACGCGGATGATGGCTACACCTTC; CDR3aa: CAWRAWGGDADDGYTF
abundance: .; j_gene: TRBJ2-3; v_gene: TRBV7-9; d_gene: .; CDR3nt: TGTGCCAGCAGCTTAACTAACGGAGGCACAGATACGCAGTATTTT; CDR3aa: CASSLTNGGTDTQYF
abundance: .; j_gene: TRBJ2-7; v_gene: TRBV5-6; d_gene: .; CDR3nt: TGTGCCAGCAGTACCTCGGGTACGTCCTACGAGCAGTACTTC; CDR3aa: CASSTSGTSYEQYF